These T cell receptor beta chains were read from a single sample in a study of cytomegalovirus exposure and HLA in healthy donors. Sequencing used immunoSEQ multiplex PCR; TCRdb keeps in-frame clones, though not all of them. Among 130,000 to 150,000 clones listed, 73% were seen once. The sequenced material came from PBMCs. The origin of the receptors is a woman aged 40 to 55 in good health and CMV-seronegative. The CDR3 runs from the conserved cysteine through the conserved F or W. A D gene is named only where the DNA matches it firmly. Clone size appears in some rows only: once, few, many, or a class for an expanded clone.

.	TRBV5-1	TRBJ1-1	.	15	CASSSFNRVNTEAFF	TGCGCCAGCAGTAGTTTCAACAGGGTGAACACTGAAGCTTTCTTT
TRBD1	TRBV5-1	TRBJ1-2	few	13	CASSFRDRAGYTF	TGCGCCAGCAGCTTTCGGGACAGGGCTGGCTACACCTTC
.	TRBV6-1	TRBJ1-2	.	15	CASSPGGGANYGYTF	TGTGCCAGCAGTCCCGGGGGGGGCGCGAACTATGGCTACACCTTC
.	TRBV18	TRBJ1-1	once	15	CASSDSLVENTEAFF	TGTGCCAGCTCCGACTCTCTCGTGGAGAACACTGAAGCTTTCTTT
.	TRBV19	TRBJ1-1	.	15	CASRGTGGMNTEAFF	TGTGCCAGTAGGGGGACTGGGGGGATGAACACTGAAGCTTTCTTT
TRBD2	TRBV7-8	TRBJ2-1	.	19	CASRPLSGTLAGGHNEQFF	TGTGCCAGCAGACCTCTTAGCGGAACTCTAGCGGGGGGCCACAATGAGCAGTTCTTC
.	TRBV12-5	TRBJ1-1	.	17	CASGLVLGGRVNTEAFF	TGTGCTAGTGGTTTGGTATTGGGGGGGCGGGTTAACACTGAAGCTTTCTTT
.	TRBV7-9	TRBJ2-2	.	14	CASSSTGSTGELFF	TGTGCCAGCAGCAGTACAGGGAGCACCGGGGAGCTGTTTTTT
.	TRBV7-9	TRBJ1-1	.	15	CASSPIRGQNTEAFF	TGTGCCAGCAGCCCCATTCGGGGACAGAACACTGAAGCTTTCTTT
TRBD1	TRBV19	TRBJ1-2	.	13	CASSIRTGGGYTF	TGTGCCAGTAGTATCAGGACAGGAGGAGGCTACACCTTC
TRBD2	TRBV5-6	TRBJ2-2	few	15	CASRLLAGGTGELFF	TGTGCCAGCAGGCTACTAGCGGGGGGGACCGGGGAGCTGTTTTTT
TRBD1	TRBV9	TRBJ2-1	.	17	CASSLGGGTGIYNEQFF	TGTGCCAGCAGTCTAGGTGGTGGGACAGGGATCTACAATGAGCAGTTCTTC
.	TRBV29-1	TRBJ1-1	.	14	CSVEKRLMNTEAFF	TGCAGCGTTGAAAAAAGACTGATGAACACTGAAGCTTTCTTT
.	TRBV19	TRBJ1-6	.	16	CASSIARGPGHSPLHF	TGTGCCAGTAGTATAGCTCGCGGGCCAGGCCATTCACCCCTCCACTTT
.	TRBV15	TRBJ1-1	.	14	CATSSRGKSTEAFF	TGTGCCACCAGCAGCAGGGGTAAGAGCACTGAAGCTTTCTTT
.	TRBV19	TRBJ1-4	.	17	CASNRLGQPTTNEKLFF	TGTGCCAGTAACCGGCTTGGGCAACCTACAACTAATGAAAAACTGTTTTTT
.	TRBV2	TRBJ2-1	.	15	CASKDGGFTYNEQFF	TGTGCCAGCAAAGATGGGGGGTTCACTTACAATGAGCAGTTCTTC
.	TRBV2	TRBJ1-6	.	17	CASGGGQWSEYNSPLHF	TGTGCCAGCGGAGGCGGGCAATGGTCCGAATATAATTCACCCCTCCACTTT
TRBD2	TRBV28	TRBJ2-2	.	18	CASSLWTSGGAGTGELFF	TGTGCCAGCAGTTTATGGACTAGCGGGGGGGCGGGCACCGGGGAGCTGTTTTTT
TRBD1	TRBV4-1	TRBJ1-5	.	17	CASSQSHGGQGNQPQHF	TGCGCCAGCAGCCAATCCCACGGGGGACAGGGCAATCAGCCCCAGCATTTT
.	TRBV29-1	TRBJ2-7	many	13	CSAAQSVSYEQYF	TGCAGCGCCGCACAGAGTGTCTCCTACGAGCAGTACTTC
.	TRBV9	TRBJ2-7	.	14	CASSVGSGLGEQYF	TGTGCCAGCAGCGTAGGTTCAGGGCTAGGCGAGCAGTACTTC
TRBD2	TRBV29-1	TRBJ2-3	.	14	CSVDTSGATDTQYF	TGCAGCGTTGATACCAGCGGGGCCACAGATACGCAGTATTTT
.	TRBV5-5	TRBJ1-1	.	14	CASSPPELNTEAFF	TGTGCCAGCAGCCCCCCGGAGCTGAACACTGAAGCTTTCTTT
.	TRBV9	TRBJ2-1	.	14	CASSGRGPYNEQFF	TGTGCCAGCAGCGGCCGTGGGCCCTACAATGAGCAGTTCTTC
.	TRBV7-9	TRBJ1-1	.	12	CSSSQENTEAFF	TGTTCCAGCAGCCAGGAGAACACTGAAGCTTTCTTT
.	TRBV14	TRBJ2-1	.	13	CASSQEIGTDQFF	TGTGCCAGCAGCCAAGAAATCGGGACTGATCAGTTCTTC
.	TRBV4-2	TRBJ2-2	few	15	CASSLSAEDTGELFF	TGTGCCAGCAGCCTATCTGCGGAGGACACCGGGGAGCTGTTTTTT
TRBD1	TRBV7-6	TRBJ2-1	.	17	CASSLYHTGVEYNEQFF	TGTGCCAGCAGCTTATACCATACAGGGGTGGAGTACAATGAGCAGTTCTTC
TRBD1	TRBV9	TRBJ2-2	.	15	CASSVDDRDTGELFF	TGTGCTAGCAGCGTAGACGACAGGGACACCGGGGAGCTGTTTTTT
.	TRBV11-2	TRBJ1-1	.	14	CASSPTTFYTEAFF	TGTGCCAGCAGCCCAACCACTTTTTACACTGAAGCTTTCTTT
TRBD1	TRBV6-1	TRBJ1-2	.	16	CASSERGAGGLYGYTF	TGTGCCAGCAGTGAACGGGGAGCAGGGGGCCTCTATGGCTACACCTTC
.	TRBV21-1	TRBJ1-5	.	13	CASSKGGDQPQHF	TGTGCCAGCAGCAAAGGGGGGGATCAGCCCCAGCATTTT
.	TRBV7-2	TRBJ1-4	.	14	CASSFQQTNEKLFF	TGTGCCAGCAGCTTTCAACAGACTAATGAAAAACTGTTTTTT
.	TRBV27	TRBJ2-2	.	12	CASAGWPGELFF	TGTGCCAGCGCAGGGTGGCCCGGGGAGCTGTTTTTT
.	TRBV5-1	TRBJ1-1	few	14	CASSLTGMNTEAFF	TGCGCCAGCAGCTTGACAGGAATGAACACTGAAGCTTTCTTT
.	TRBV5-4	TRBJ2-2	.	16	CASSRSGQSGAGELFF	TGTGCCAGCAGCCGATCGGGACAGTCGGGGGCCGGGGAGCTGTTTTTT
.	TRBV6-5	TRBJ1-4	few	15	CASSRTTATNEKLFF	TGTGCCAGCAGTCGAACTACCGCAACTAATGAAAAACTGTTTTTT
TRBD1	TRBV4-2	TRBJ2-2	.	17	CASSQPYRGQNTGELFF	TGTGCCAGCAGCCAACCTTACAGGGGGCAGAACACCGGGGAGCTGTTTTTT
.	TRBV9	TRBJ1-2	.	15	CASSVDRGAQGGYTF	TGTGCCAGCAGCGTAGATCGGGGGGCGCAGGGAGGCTACACCTTC